The present entry profiles one T cell receptor (beta chain) with its context. Its antigen is as yet unknown. Germline CDR1 and CDR2: SQVTM and ANQGSEA. After removal of 6 bases from V and 5 bases from J, the junction contained 4 bases not matched to a gene. The CDR3 spans 12 residues. This sample stems from a study of radiotherapy plus CTLA-4 blockade in lung cancer. Study information: Patients showed objective responses in approximately 17% of cases and disease control in about 30%. Findings and caveats of the study: The best predictor of response was reported to be early blood T cell clone dynamics, with interferon-beta.

Repertoires were generated with immunoSEQ multiplex PCR, while TCRdb's copy carries only in-frame clones and drops some. The data contain fewer than 50,000 clones, roughly 60% of them singletons. Alongside CTLA-4 blockade with ipilimumab, patients with chemo-refractory metastatic non-small-cell lung cancer received focal radiation. The chain links TRBV29-1 to TRBJ1-2, with 9 positions matching TRBD1. This material consisted of peripheral blood, taken from a patient treated with radiotherapy plus ipilimumab. The origin of this receptor is a human donor with non-small cell lung cancer who had a partial response to radiotherapy plus ipilimumab. For the CDR3, the DNA is TGCAGCGTCCAAGGGACAGGGTATGGCTACACCTTC. Encoded protein: CSVQGTGYGYTF.